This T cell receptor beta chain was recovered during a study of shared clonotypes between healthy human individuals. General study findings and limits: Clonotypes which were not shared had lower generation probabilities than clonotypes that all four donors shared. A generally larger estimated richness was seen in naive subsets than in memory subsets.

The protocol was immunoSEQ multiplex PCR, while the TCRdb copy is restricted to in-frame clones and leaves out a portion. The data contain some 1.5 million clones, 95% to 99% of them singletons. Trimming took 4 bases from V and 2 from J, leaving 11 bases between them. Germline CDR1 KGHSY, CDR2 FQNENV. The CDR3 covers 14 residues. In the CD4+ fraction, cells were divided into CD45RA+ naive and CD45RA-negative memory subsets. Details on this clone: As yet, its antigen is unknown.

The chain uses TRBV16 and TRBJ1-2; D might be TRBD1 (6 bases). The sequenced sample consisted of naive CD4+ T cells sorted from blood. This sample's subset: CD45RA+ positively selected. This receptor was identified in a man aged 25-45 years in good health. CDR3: CASSPDDRNYGYTF. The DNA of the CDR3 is TGTGCCAGCAGCCCAGATGACAGGAACTATGGCTACACCTTC.